This T cell receptor beta chain was sequenced for a study of T cells expressing NK-cell markers. Study overall: HCMV seropositivity marked most of the eight sequenced donors; one was seronegative.

TCRdb reprocessed the 5' RACE reads and stores each CDR3 protein as one record, lacking DNA. Its table lists about 450,000 distinct CDR3 sequences. CDR3 length equals 16 residues. Germline CDR1 and CDR2: MDHEN and SYDVKM. This clonotype was sampled from a woman aged 18-70 years in good health. The rearrangement joins TRBV28 to TRBJ1-1; TCRdb's D call, TRBD1, is unchecked because there is no DNA. Material for sequencing was blood T cells: a sorted CD56 or NKG2C T cell subset, CD4+ or CD8+ T cells, or bulk PBMC T cells (not recorded which). CDR3 in amino acids: CASTQRGKEMNTEAFF.